A selection of T cell receptor beta chains follows, all from one sample in a study of early stage breast cancer tumors. Using immunoSEQ multiplex PCR, the repertoire was profiled, and TCRdb retains in-frame clones only, with some absent. This table has 20,000 to 25,000 clones, 76% appearing once. Sample: blood. The receptors shown here come from a person in their sixties or seventies with breast cancer. The CDR3 runs from the conserved cysteine through the conserved F or W. Fields, in order: D gene, clone size, J gene, V gene, CDR3 protein, CDR3 DNA. D genes are given only for firm matches. Some rows mark clone size as missing; the rest say once, few, many or name a class of expanded clone.

D: -; size: -; J: TRBJ1-1; V: TRBV2; CDR3: CASKSQGNTEAFF; DNA: TGTGCCAGCAAAAGTCAGGGAAACACTGAAGCTTTCTTT
D: -; size: -; J: TRBJ2-1; V: TRBV30; CDR3: CAWELRLNEQFF; DNA: TGTGCCTGGGAACTCCGGCTAAATGAGCAGTTCTTC
D: -; size: -; J: TRBJ2-2; V: TRBV7-3; CDR3: CASSNAADNTGELFF; DNA: TGTGCCAGCAGCAATGCGGCAGATAACACCGGGGAGCTGTTTTTT
D: TRBD1; size: few; J: TRBJ2-7; V: TRBV5-1; CDR3: CASSWGQGNGEQYF; DNA: TGCGCCAGCAGCTGGGGACAGGGAAACGGCGAGCAGTACTTC
D: TRBD2; size: -; J: TRBJ2-7; V: TRBV11-3; CDR3: CASSSTTSPSFYEQYF; DNA: TGTGCCAGCAGCTCAACGACTAGCCCTTCCTTCTACGAGCAGTACTTC
D: -; size: -; J: TRBJ1-4; V: TRBV6-1; CDR3: CASSEARSLGRWFF; DNA: TGTGCCAGCAGTGAAGCTCGGTCCCTCGGTCGTTGGTTTTTT
D: TRBD2; size: once; J: TRBJ2-7; V: TRBV27; CDR3: CASRTSGSSYEQYF; DNA: TGTGCCAGCAGGACTAGCGGGAGTTCGTACGAGCAGTACTTC
D: -; size: -; J: TRBJ2-5; V: TRBV5-4; CDR3: CASRPDFLQETQYF; DNA: TGTGCCAGCAGGCCGGACTTCCTTCAAGAGACCCAGTACTTC
D: -; size: -; J: TRBJ1-5; V: TRBV7-2; CDR3: CASSPQGGNQPQHF; DNA: TGTGCCAGCAGCCCCCAGGGTGGAAATCAGCCCCAGCATTTT
D: TRBD1; size: -; J: TRBJ2-5; V: TRBV23-1; CDR3: CASSQSSAGGYRETQYF; DNA: TGCGCCAGCAGTCAATCGTCGGCAGGGGGCTATCGAGAGACCCAGTACTTC
D: TRBD1; size: once; J: TRBJ2-2; V: TRBV18; CDR3: CASSPEAGTGDTGELFF; DNA: TGTGCCAGCTCACCAGAAGCCGGGACAGGGGACACCGGGGAGCTGTTTTTT
D: TRBD2; size: -; J: TRBJ2-1; V: TRBV28; CDR3: CASRYLAGRANEQFF; DNA: TGTGCCAGCAGATATTTAGCGGGGAGGGCTAATGAGCAGTTCTTC
D: -; size: -; J: TRBJ1-5; V: TRBV13; CDR3: CASSLGSYSNQPQHF; DNA: TGTGCCAGCAGCCTGGGGAGCTATAGCAATCAGCCCCAGCATTTT
D: -; size: -; J: TRBJ2-2; V: TRBV7-6; CDR3: CASSSGRVPGTGELFF; DNA: TGTGCCAGCAGCTCTGGGCGGGTGCCGGGCACCGGGGAGCTGTTTTTT
D: -; size: few; J: TRBJ2-7; V: TRBV6-6; CDR3: CASTPRGAISYEQYF; DNA: TGTGCCAGCACCCCGAGGGGGGCCATCTCCTACGAGCAGTACTTC
D: TRBD1; size: -; J: TRBJ2-1; V: TRBV5-1; CDR3: CASSGDSRGGAGNEQFF; DNA: TGCGCCAGCAGCGGGGACAGTAGAGGTGGGGCCGGCAATGAGCAGTTCTTC
D: -; size: -; J: TRBJ2-1; V: TRBV16; CDR3: CASSQLNEQFF; DNA: TGTGCCAGCAGCCAATTGAATGAGCAGTTCTTC
D: -; size: -; J: TRBJ1-1; V: TRBV2; CDR3: CATIVGGTEAFF; DNA: TGTGCCACCATAGTGGGGGGTACTGAAGCTTTCTTT
D: TRBD1; size: -; J: TRBJ1-4; V: TRBV5-1; CDR3: CASSDAQGGEEKLFF; DNA: TGCGCCAGCAGCGACGCACAGGGGGGGGAAGAAAAACTGTTTTTT
D: -; size: -; J: TRBJ2-3; V: TRBV9; CDR3: CASSPEGDTHTDTQYF; DNA: TGTGCCAGCAGCCCCGAAGGGGACACGCACACAGATACGCAGTATTTT
D: -; size: -; J: TRBJ1-5; V: TRBV6-1; CDR3: CASSEVKYNWGVGQPQHF; DNA: TGTGCCAGCAGTGAGGTGAAATATAATTGGGGCGTAGGTCAGCCCCAGCATTTT
D: -; size: -; J: TRBJ2-1; V: TRBV6-5; CDR3: CASSSPGTTPSQFF; DNA: TGTGCCAGCAGTTCTCCGGGAACGACCCCTTCCCAGTTCTTC